This paragraph covers one TCR beta chain sequence. This entry belongs to a study of blood T cell repertoires in COVID-19. CDR3 size: 15 residues. The ends were cut back, 4 bases at V and 0 bases at J, with 11 bases in the middle. The germline CDR1 and CDR2 sequences are MNHEY and SVGEGT. Measured with immunoSEQ multiplex PCR; TCRdb has only the in-frame clones, and not every one. The sample lists 250,000 or so clones, roughly 90% seen once, with approximately 2.8% in the top ten. J is TRBJ2-3 and V is TRBV6-2 or TRBV6-3; D is perhaps TRBD1 (6 bases). The sequence derives from a woman in her twenties or thirties with acute COVID-19. Sequencing was carried out using PBMCs or T cells enriched from blood (not recorded which). The CDR3 DNA is TGTGCCAGCAGTTCAGGGGCGCGGAGCACAGATACGCAGTATTTT. It translates to CASSSGARSTDTQYF.